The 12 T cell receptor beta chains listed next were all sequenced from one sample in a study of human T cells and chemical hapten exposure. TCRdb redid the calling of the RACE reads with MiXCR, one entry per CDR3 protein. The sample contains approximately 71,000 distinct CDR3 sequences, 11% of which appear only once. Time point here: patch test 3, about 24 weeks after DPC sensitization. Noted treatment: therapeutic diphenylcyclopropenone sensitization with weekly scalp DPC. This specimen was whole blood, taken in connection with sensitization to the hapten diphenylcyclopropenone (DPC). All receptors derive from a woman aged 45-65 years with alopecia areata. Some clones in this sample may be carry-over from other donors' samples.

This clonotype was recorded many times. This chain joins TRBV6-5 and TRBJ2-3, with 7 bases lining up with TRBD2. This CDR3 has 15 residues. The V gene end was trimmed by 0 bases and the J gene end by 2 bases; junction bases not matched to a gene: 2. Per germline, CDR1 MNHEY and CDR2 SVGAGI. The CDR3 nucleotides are TGTGCCAGCAGTTACTCAGGGACTACCACAGATACGCAGTATTTT. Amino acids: CASSYSGTTTDTQYF.

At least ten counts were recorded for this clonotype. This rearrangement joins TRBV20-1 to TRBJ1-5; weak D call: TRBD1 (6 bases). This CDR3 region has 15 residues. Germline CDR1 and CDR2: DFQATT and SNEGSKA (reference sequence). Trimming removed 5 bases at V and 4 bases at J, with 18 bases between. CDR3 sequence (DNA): TGCAGTGCTGGGGGGCAACAGGGTATTAATCAGCCCCAGCATTTT. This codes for CSAGGQQGINQPQHF.

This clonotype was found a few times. The CDR3 reads CASRRGSYEQYF. CDR3 DNA sequence: TGTGCCAGCAGGCGGGGTTCCTACGAGCAGTACTTC. The J gene is TRBJ2-7, the V gene TRBV28; tentatively, D is TRBD2 (6 bases). Germline CDR1 is MDHEN and CDR2 is SYDVKM. V was pared by 6 bases and J by 1 base, with 7 bases between. There are 12 residues in the CDR3.

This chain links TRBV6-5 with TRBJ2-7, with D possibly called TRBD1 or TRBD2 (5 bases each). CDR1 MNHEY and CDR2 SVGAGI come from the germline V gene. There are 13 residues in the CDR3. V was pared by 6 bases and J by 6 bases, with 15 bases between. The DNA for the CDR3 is TGTGCCAGCAGCCACAGGTCCCGGGGCGAGCAGTACTTC. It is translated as CASSHRSRGEQYF.

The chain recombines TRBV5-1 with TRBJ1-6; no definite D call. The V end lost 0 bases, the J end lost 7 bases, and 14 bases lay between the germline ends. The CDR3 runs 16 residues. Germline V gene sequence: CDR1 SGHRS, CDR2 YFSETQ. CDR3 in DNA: TGCGCCAGCAGCTTGGCCGGAGATCCTGACAATTCACCCCTCCACTTT. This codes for CASSLAGDPDNSPLHF.

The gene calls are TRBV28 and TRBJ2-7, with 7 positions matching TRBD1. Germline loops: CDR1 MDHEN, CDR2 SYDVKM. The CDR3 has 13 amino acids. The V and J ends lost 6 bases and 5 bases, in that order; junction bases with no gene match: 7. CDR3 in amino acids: CASRPGQIDEQYF. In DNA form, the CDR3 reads TGTGCCAGCAGACCGGGACAGATAGACGAGCAGTACTTC.

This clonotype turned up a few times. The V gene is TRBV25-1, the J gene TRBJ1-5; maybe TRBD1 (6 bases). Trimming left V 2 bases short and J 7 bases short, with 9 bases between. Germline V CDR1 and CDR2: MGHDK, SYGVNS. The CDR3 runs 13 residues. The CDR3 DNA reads TGTGCCAGCAGTGAAGAGGGGGGACAGCCCCAGCATTTT. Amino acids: CASSEEGGQPQHF.

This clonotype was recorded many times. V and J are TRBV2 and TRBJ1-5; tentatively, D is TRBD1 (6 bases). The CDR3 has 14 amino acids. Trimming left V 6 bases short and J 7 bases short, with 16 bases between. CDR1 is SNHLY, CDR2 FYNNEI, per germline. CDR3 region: CASRVTGYRQPQHF. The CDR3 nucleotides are TGTGCCAGCAGAGTTACAGGGTATCGCCAGCCCCAGCATTTT.

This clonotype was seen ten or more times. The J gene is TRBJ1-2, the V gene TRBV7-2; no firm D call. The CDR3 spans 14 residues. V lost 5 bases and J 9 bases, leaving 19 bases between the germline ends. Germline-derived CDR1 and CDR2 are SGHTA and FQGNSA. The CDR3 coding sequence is TGTGCCAGCAGCCCCCAGTGGCAGTCCGTTAGCTACACCTTC. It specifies CASSPQWQSVSYTF.

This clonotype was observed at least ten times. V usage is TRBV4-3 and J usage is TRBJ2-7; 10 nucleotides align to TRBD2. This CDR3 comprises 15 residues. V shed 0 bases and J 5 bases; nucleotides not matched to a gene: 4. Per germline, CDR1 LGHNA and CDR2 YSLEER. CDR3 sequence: CASSQEASGGDEQYF. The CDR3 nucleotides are TGCGCCAGCAGCCAAGAGGCTAGCGGGGGAGACGAGCAGTACTTC.

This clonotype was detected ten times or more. The CDR3 spells CASSLRQGAPNTEAFF. The CDR3 bases are TGTGCCAGCAGTTTGAGACAGGGGGCACCGAACACTGAAGCTTTCTTT. The chain has TRBV12-3 or TRBV12-4 and TRBJ1-1, with 10 bases matching TRBD1. V lost 3 bases and J lost 1; bases outside the gene matches: 5. The CDR3 runs to 16 residues.

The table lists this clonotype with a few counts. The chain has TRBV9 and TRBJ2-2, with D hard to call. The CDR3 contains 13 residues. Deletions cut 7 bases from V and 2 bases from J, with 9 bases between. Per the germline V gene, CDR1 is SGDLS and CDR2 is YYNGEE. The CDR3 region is CASGEANTGELFF. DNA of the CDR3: TGTGCCAGCGGAGAGGCCAACACCGGGGAGCTGTTTTTT.